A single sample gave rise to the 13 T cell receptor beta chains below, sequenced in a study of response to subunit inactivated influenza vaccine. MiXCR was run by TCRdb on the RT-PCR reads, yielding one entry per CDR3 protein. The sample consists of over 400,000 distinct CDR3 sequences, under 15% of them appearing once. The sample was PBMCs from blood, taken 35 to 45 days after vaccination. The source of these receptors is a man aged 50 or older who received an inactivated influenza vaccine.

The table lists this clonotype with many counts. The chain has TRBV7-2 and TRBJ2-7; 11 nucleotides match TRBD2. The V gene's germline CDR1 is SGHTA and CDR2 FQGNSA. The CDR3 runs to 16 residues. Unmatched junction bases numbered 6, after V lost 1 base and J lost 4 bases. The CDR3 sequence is CASSLGIAGGQYEQYF. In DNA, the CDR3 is TGTGCCAGCAGCTTAGGTATAGCGGGAGGGCAATACGAGCAGTACTTC.

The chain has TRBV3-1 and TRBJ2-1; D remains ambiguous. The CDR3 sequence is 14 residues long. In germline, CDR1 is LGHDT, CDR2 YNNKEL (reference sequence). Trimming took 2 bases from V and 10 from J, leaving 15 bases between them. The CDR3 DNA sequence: TGTGCCAGCAGCCAAAATACCCAGGCCCGAGAGCAGTTCTTC. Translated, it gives CASSQNTQAREQFF.

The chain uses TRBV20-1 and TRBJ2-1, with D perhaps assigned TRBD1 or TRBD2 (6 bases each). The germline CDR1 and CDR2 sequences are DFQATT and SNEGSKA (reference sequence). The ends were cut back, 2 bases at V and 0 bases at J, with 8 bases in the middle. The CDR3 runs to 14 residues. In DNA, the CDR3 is TGCAGTGCTAGAAGGGGGGTCTCCTACAATGAGCAGTTCTTC. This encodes CSARRGVSYNEQFF.

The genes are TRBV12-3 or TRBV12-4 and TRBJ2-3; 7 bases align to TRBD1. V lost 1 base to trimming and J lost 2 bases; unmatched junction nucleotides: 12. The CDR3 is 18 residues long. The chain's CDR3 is CASSLGRGGNRNTDTQYF. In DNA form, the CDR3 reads TGTGCCAGCAGTTTAGGGAGAGGGGGCAATAGAAACACAGATACGCAGTATTTT.

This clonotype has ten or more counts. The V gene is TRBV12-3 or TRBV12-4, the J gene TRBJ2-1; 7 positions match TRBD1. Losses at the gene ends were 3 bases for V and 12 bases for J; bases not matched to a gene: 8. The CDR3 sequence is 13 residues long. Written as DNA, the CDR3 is TGTGCCAGCAGTTTTGGTATGAGGACAGGGCAGTTCTTC. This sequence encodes CASSFGMRTGQFF.

In nucleotides, the CDR3 is TGCGCCAGCAGCTTTCCCCAAGTCGATACGCAGTATTTT. Encoded protein: CASSFPQVDTQYF. This chain joins TRBV5-1 and TRBJ2-3; D remains ambiguous. V was trimmed by 2 bases and J by 6 bases, leaving 10 bases between them. Germline CDR1 is SGHRS and CDR2 is YFSETQ. The CDR3 is 13 amino acids.

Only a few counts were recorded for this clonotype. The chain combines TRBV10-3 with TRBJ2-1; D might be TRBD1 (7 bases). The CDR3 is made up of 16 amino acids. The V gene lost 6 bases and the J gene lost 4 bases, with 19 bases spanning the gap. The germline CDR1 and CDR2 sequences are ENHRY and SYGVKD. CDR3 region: CAISGLAGQTYNEQFF. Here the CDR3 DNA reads TGTGCCATCAGCGGACTGGCGGGACAGACGTACAATGAGCAGTTCTTC.

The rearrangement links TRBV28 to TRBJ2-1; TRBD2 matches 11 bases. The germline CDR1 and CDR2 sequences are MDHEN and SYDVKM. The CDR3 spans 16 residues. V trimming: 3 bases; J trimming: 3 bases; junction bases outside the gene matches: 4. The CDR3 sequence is CASSLTSGEGYNEQFF. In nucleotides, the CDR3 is TGTGCCAGCAGTTTGACTAGCGGGGAAGGCTACAATGAGCAGTTCTTC. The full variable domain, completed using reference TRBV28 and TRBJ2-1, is DVKVTQSSRYLVKRTGEKVFLECVQDMDHENMFWYRQDPGLGLRLIYFSYDVKMKEKGDIPEGYSVSREKKERFSLILESASTNQTSMYLCASSLTSGEGYNEQFFGPGTRLTVL.

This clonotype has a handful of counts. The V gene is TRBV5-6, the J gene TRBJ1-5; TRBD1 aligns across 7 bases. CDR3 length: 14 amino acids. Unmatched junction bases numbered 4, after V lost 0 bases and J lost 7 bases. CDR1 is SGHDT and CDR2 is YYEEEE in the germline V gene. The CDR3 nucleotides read TGTGCCAGCAGCTTGGGGACAGGTGCCCAGCCCCAGCATTTT. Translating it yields CASSLGTGAQPQHF.

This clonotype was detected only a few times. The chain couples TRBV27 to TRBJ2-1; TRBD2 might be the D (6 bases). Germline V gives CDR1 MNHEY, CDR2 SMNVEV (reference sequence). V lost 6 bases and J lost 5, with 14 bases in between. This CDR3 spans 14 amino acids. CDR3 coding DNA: TGTGCCAGCAGGGGAATCGGCGGGGACAATGAGCAGTTCTTC. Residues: CASRGIGGDNEQFF.

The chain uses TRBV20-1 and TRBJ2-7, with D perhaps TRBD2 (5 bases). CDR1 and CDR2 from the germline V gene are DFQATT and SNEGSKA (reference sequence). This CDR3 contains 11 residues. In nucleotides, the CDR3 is TGCACCCCGCAGAGGGTCTACGAGCAGTACTTC. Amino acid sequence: CTPQRVYEQYF.

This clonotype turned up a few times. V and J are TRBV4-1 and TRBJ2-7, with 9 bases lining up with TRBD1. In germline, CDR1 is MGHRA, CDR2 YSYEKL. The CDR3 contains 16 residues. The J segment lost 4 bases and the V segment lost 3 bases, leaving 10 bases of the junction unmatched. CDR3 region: CASSQGGQGIAYEQYF. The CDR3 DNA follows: TGCGCCAGCAGCCAGGGTGGACAGGGGATAGCTTACGAGCAGTACTTC.

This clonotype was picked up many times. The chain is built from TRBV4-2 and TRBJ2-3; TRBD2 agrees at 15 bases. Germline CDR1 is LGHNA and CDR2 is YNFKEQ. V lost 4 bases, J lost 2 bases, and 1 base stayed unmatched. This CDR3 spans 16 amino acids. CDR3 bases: TGTGCCAGCAGCCGGACTAGCGGGGGGGACACAGATACGCAGTATTTT. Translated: CASSRTSGGDTDTQYF.